This T cell receptor (beta chain) comes out of a study of PD-1 blockade in classical Hodgkin lymphoma. Study results and limitations: Although disease activity or prior therapy may be involved, causes of the repertoire differences remain undefined. Exclusion removed patients who began nivolumab under 1 year after ASCT.

The CDR3 totals 12 residues. Time point noted: cycle 4 day 1 (C4D1), after six to seven weeks of nivolumab. Brentuximab vedotin exposure varied, and every patient relapsed after autologous stem cell transplantation. Sequencing was performed with immunoSEQ multiplex PCR; in TCRdb, only in-frame clones are kept and a portion is missing. The table shows around 50,000 clones, with about 76% occurring only once. This clone was seen only a few times. Its antigen remains unidentified. The genes are TRBV21-1 and TRBJ2-7; TRBD2, the table's D call, lacks a check against the DNA. TRBV21-1 is designated a pseudogene. The sequence was obtained from a human donor with classical Hodgkin lymphoma. Sequenced here: peripheral blood mononuclear cells (PBMCs), sampled before the fourth cycle of nivolumab. CDR3 amino acids: CASGWEDHEQYF. The CDR3 nucleotides read TGTGCCAGCGGGTGGGAGGACCACGAGCAGTACTTC.